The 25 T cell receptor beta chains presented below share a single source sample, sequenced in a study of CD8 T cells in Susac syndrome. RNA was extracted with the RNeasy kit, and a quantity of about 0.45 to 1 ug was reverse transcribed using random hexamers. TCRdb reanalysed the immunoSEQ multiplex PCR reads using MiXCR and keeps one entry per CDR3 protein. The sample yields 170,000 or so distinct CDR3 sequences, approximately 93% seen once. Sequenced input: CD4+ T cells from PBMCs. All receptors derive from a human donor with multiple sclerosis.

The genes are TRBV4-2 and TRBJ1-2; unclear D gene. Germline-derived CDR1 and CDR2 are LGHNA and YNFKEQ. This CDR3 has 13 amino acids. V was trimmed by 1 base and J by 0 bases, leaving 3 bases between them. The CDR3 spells CASSQGTNYGYTF. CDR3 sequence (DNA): TGTGCCAGCAGCCAAGGTACTAACTATGGCTACACCTTC.

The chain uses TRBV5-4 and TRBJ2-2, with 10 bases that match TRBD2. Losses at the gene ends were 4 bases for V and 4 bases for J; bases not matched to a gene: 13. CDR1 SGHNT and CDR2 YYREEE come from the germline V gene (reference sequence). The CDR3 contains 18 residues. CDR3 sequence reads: CASSHSGWTSGLTGELFF. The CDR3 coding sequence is TGTGCCAGCAGCCACTCCGGTTGGACTAGCGGACTCACCGGGGAGCTGTTTTTT.

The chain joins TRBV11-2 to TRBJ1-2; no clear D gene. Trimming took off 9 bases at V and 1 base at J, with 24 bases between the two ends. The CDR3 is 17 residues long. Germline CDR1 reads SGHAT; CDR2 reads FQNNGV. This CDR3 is CARSLTREQSYNYGYTF. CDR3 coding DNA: TGTGCCAGGAGCCTAACCAGAGAACAATCTTATAACTATGGCTACACCTTC.

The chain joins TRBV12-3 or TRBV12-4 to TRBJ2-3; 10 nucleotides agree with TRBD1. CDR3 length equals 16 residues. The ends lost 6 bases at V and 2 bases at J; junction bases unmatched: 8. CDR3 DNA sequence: TGTGCCAGCAGAGTACCGGGACAGGGGACCACAGATACGCAGTATTTT. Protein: CASRVPGQGTTDTQYF.

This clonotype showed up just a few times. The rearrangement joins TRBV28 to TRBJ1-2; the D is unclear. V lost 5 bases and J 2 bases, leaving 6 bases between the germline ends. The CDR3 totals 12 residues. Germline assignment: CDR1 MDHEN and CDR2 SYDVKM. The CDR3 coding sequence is TGTGCCAGCAGTCCGGCGAACTATGGCTACACCTTC. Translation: CASSPANYGYTF.

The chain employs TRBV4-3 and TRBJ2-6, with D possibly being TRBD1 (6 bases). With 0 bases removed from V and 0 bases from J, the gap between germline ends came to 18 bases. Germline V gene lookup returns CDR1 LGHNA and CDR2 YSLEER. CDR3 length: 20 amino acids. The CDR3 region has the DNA TGCGCCAGCAGCCAAGATCCTTACAGGGTGGGTCCCTCTGGGGCCAACGTCCTGACTTTC. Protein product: CASSQDPYRVGPSGANVLTF.

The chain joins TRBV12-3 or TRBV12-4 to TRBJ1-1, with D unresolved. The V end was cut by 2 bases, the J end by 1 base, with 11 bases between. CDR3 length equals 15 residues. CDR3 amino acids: CASSLRAASNTEAFF. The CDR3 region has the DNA TGTGCCAGCAGTTTAAGGGCAGCCTCGAACACTGAAGCTTTCTTT.

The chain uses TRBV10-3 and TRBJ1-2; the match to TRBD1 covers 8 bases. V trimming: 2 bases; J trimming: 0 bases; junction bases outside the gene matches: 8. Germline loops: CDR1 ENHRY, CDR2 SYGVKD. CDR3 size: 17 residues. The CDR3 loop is CAISEIDRGVSNYGYTF. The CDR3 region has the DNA TGTGCCATCAGTGAGATCGACAGGGGCGTATCTAACTATGGCTACACCTTC.

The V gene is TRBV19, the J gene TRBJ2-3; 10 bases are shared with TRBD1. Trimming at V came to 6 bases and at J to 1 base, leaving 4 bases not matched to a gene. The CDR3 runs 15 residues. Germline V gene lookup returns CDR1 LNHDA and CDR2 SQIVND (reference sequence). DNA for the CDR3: TGTGCCAGTAGGGGGACAGGGGTTGGCACAGATACGCAGTATTTT. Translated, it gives CASRGTGVGTDTQYF.

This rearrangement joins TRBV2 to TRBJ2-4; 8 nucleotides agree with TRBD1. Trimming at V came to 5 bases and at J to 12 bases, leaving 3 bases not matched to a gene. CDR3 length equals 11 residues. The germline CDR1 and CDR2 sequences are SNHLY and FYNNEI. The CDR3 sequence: CASSQGAAQYF. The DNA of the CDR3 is TGTGCCAGCAGTCAGGGGGCGGCTCAGTACTTC. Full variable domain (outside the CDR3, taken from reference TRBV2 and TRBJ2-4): EPEVTQTPSHQVTQMGQEVILRCVPISNHLYFYWYRQILGQKVEFLVSFYNNEISEKSEIFDDQFSVERPDGSNFTLKIRSTKLEDSAMYFCASSQGAAQYFGAGTRLSVL.

The CDR3 is CSAEGGSQPQHF. Written as DNA, the CDR3 is TGCAGTGCTGAAGGAGGATCTCAGCCCCAGCATTTT. The chain combines TRBV20-1 with TRBJ1-5; D call uncertain. The germline CDR1 and CDR2 sequences are DFQATT and SNEGSKA (reference sequence). The CDR3 totals 12 residues. V lost 5 bases, J lost 6 bases, and 11 bases lay in between.

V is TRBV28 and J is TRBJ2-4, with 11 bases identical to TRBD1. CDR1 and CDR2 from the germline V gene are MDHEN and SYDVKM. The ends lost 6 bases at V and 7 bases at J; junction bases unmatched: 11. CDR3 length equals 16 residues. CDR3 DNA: TGTGCCAGCAGCCACTTTGGTGGGACAGGGGGGAACATTCAGTACTTC. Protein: CASSHFGGTGGNIQYF.

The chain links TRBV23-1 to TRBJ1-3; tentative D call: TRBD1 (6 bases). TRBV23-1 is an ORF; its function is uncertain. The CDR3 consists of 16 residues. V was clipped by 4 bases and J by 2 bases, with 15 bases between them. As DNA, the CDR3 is TGCGCCAGCAGTCCGCATATACAGGGCGCTGGAAACACCATATATTTT. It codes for CASSPHIQGAGNTIYF.

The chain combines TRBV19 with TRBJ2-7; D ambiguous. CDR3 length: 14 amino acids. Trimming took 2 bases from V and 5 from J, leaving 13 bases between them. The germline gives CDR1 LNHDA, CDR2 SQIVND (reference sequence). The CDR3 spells CASSITGITDEQYF. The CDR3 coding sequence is TGTGCCAGTAGTATAACCGGAATCACGGACGAGCAGTACTTC.

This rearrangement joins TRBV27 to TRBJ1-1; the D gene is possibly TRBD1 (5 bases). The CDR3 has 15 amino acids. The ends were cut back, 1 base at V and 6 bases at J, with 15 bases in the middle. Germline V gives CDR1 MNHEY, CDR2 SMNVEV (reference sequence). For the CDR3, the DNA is TGTGCCAGCAGTTTATGGCCGGGGCCTAACGCTGAAGCTTTCTTT. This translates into CASSLWPGPNAEAFF.

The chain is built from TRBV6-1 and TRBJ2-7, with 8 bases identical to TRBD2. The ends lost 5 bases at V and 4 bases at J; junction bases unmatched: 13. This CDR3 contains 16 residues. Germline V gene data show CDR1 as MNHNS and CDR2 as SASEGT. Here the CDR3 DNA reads TGTGCCAGCAGTCCCACCAGGGCTAGCGGGTTATACGAGCAGTACTTC. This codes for CASSPTRASGLYEQYF.

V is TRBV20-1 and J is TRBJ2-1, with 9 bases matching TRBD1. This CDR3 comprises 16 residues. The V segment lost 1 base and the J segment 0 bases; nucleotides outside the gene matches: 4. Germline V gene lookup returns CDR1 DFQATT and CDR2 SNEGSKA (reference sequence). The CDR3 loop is CSARGRDRASYNEQFF. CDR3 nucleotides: TGCAGTGCTAGAGGCCGGGACAGGGCCTCCTACAATGAGCAGTTCTTC.

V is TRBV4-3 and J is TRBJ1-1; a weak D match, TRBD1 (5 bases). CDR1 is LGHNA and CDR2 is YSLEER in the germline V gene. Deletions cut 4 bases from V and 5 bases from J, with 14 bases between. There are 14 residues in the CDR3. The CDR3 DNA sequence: TGCGCCAGCAGCCTTGAATGGGGGATTACTGAAGCTTTCTTT. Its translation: CASSLEWGITEAFF.

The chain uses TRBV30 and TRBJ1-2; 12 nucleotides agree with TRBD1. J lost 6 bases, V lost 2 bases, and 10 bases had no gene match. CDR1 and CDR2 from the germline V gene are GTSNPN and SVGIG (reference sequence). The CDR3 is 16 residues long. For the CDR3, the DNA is TGTGCCTGGAGTAGGCCGGGACAGGGGGCTTTTCATGGCTACACCTTC. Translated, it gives CAWSRPGQGAFHGYTF.

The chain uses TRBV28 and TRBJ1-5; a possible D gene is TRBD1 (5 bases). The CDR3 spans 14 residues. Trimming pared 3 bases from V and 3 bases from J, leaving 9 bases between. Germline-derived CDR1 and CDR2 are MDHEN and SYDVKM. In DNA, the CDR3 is TGTGCCAGCAGTTTCGGAGGGGTCAATCAGCCCCAGCATTTT. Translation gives CASSFGGVNQPQHF.

The CDR3 nucleotides read TGTGCCAGTTCCAGGGACTCCAATCGTTACAATGAGCAGTTCTTC. This codes for CASSRDSNRYNEQFF. V is TRBV19 and J is TRBJ2-1; perhaps TRBD2 as D (6 bases). CDR1 and CDR2 from the germline V gene are LNHDA and SQIVND (reference sequence). The CDR3 extends over 15 amino acids. V lost 8 bases, J lost 4 bases, and 18 bases lay in between.

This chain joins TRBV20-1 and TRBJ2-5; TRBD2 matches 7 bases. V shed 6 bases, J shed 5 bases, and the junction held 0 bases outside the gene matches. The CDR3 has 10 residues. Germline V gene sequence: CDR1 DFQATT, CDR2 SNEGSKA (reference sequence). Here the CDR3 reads CSAGGETQYF. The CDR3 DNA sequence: TGCAGTGCCGGGGGGGAGACCCAGTACTTC.

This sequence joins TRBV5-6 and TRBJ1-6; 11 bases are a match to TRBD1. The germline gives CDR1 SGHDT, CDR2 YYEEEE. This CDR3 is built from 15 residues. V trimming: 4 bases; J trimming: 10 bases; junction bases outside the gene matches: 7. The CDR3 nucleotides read TGTGCCAGCAGCCGACCGGGACAGGGGGGATCACCCCTCCACTTT. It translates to CASSRPGQGGSPLHF.

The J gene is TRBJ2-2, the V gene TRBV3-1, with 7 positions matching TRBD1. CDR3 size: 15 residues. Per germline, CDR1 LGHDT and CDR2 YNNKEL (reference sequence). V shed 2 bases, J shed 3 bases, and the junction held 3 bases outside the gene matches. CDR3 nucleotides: TGTGCCAGCAGCCAACGCGACAGGGACACCGGGGAGCTGTTTTTT. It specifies CASSQRDRDTGELFF.

This CDR3 reads CASSLDGRQGSRGYTF. DNA of the CDR3: TGTGCCAGCAGCTTAGATGGTCGACAGGGATCGAGGGGCTACACCTTC. V and J are TRBV11-3 and TRBJ1-2; 7 nucleotides agree with TRBD1. V trimming: 0 bases; J trimming: 8 bases; junction bases outside the gene matches: 12. CDR1 is SGHNT, CDR2 YENEEA, per germline. CDR3 size: 16 residues.